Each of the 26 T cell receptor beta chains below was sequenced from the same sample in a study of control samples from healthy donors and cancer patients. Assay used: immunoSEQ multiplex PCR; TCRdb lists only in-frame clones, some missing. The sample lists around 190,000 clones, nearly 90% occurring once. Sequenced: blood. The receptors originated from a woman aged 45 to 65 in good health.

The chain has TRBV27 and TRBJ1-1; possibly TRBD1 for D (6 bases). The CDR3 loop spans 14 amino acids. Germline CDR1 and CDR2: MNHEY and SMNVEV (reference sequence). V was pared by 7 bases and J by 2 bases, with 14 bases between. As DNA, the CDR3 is TGTGCCAGCACCTCCGTGGGGGGCAACACTGAAGCTTTCTTT. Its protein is CASTSVGGNTEAFF.

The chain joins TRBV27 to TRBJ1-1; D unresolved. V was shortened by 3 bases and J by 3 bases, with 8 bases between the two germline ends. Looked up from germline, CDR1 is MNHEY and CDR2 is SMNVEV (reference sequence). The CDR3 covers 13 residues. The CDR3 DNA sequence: TGTGCCAGCAGTTTCTCTAGGGACACTGAAGCTTTCTTT. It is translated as CASSFSRDTEAFF.

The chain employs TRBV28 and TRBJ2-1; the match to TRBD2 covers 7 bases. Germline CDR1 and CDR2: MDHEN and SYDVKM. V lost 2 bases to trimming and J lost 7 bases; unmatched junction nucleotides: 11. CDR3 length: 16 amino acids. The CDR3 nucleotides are TGTGCCAGCAGTTTAAGATTTCGCGGGGGAGTGAATGAGCAGTTCTTC. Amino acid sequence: CASSLRFRGGVNEQFF.

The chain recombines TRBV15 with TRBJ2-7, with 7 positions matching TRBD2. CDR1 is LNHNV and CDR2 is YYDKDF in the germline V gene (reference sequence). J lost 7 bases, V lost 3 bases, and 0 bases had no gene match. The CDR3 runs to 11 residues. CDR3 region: CATSSGGEQYF. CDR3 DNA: TGTGCCACCAGCAGCGGGGGGGAGCAGTACTTC.

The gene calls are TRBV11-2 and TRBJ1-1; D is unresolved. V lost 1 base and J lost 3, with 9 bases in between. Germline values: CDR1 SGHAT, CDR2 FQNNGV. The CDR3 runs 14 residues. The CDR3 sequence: CASSLGGRDTEAFF. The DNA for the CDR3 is TGTGCCAGCAGCTTAGGGGGTAGGGACACTGAAGCTTTCTTT. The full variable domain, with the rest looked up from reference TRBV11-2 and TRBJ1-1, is EAGVAQSPRYKIIEKRQSVAFWCNPISGHATLYWYQQILGQGPKLLIQFQNNGVVDDSQLPKDRFSAERLKGVDSTLKIQPAKLEDSAVYLCASSLGGRDTEAFFGQGTRLTVV.

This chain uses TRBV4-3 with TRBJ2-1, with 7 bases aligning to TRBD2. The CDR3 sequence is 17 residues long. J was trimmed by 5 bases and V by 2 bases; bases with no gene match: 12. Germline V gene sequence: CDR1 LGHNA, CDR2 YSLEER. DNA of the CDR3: TGCGCCAGCAGCCAATCCCGAGCGGGGTTCCCAGACAATGAGCAGTTCTTC. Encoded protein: CASSQSRAGFPDNEQFF.

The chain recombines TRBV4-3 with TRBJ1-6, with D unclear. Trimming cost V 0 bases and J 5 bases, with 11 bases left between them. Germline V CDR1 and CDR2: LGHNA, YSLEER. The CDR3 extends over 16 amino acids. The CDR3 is CASSQDRQTNNSPLHF. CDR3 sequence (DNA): TGCGCCAGCAGCCAAGATCGCCAGACGAATAATTCACCCCTCCACTTT.

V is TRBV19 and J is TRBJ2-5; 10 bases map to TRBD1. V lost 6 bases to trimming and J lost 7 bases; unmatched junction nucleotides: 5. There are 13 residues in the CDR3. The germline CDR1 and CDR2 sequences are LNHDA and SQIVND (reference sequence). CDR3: CASRGQGVGTQYF. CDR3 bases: TGTGCCAGTAGAGGACAGGGGGTCGGGACCCAGTACTTC.

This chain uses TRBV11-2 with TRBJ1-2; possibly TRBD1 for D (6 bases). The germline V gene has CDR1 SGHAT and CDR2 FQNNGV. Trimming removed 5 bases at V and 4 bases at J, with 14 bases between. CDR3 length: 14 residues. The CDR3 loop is CASSPDTGPYGYTF. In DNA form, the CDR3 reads TGTGCCAGCAGCCCGGATACAGGGCCCTATGGCTACACCTTC.

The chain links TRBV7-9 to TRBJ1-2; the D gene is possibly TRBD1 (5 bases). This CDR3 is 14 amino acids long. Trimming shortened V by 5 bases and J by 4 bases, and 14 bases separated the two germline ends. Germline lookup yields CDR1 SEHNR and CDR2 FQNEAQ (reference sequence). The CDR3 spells CASSPGTPGYGYTF. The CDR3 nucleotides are TGTGCCAGCAGCCCCGGGACCCCGGGCTATGGCTACACCTTC.

For the CDR3, the DNA is TGTGCCAGCTCACTAGGACGGGAGATGAACACTGAAGCTTTCTTT. It translates to CASSLGREMNTEAFF. The rearrangement joins TRBV18 to TRBJ1-1; D not certain. CDR1 and CDR2 (germline): KGHSH, LQKENI. The CDR3 runs to 15 residues. V gave up 4 bases and J gave up 0 bases, with 12 bases separating them.

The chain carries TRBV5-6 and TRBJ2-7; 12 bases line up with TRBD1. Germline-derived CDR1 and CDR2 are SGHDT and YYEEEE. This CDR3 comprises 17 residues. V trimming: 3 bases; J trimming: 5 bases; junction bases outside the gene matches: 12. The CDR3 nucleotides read TGTGCCAGCAGCTATATTGGGACAGGGGGCCGTTCAGACGAGCAGTACTTC. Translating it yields CASSYIGTGGRSDEQYF.

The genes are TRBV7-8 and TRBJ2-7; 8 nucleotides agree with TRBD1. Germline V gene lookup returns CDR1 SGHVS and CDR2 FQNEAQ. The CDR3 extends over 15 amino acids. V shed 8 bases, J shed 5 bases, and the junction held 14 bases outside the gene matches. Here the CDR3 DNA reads TGTGCCAGCTCCGTGGGGGCAGGGGGCATTAACGAGCAGTACTTC. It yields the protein CASSVGAGGINEQYF. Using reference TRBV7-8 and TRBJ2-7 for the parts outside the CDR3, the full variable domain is GAGVSQSPRYKVAKRGQDVALRCDPISGHVSLFWYQQALGQGPEFLTYFQNEAQLDKSGLPSDRFFAERPEGSVSTLKIQRTQQEDSAVYLCASSVGAGGINEQYFGPGTRLTVT.

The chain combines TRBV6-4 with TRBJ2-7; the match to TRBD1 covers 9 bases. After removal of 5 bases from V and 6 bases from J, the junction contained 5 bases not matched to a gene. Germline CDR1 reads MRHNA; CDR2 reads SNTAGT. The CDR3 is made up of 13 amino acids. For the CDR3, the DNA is TGTGCCAGCAGTCCGGGACAGGGCACCGAGCAGTACTTC. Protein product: CASSPGQGTEQYF.

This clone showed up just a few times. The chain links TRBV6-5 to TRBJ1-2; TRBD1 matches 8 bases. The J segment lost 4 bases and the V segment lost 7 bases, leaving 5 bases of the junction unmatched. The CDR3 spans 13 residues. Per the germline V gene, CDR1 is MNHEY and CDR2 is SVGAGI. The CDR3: CASNTGGTYGYTF. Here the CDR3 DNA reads TGTGCCAGCAATACAGGGGGAACCTATGGCTACACCTTC.

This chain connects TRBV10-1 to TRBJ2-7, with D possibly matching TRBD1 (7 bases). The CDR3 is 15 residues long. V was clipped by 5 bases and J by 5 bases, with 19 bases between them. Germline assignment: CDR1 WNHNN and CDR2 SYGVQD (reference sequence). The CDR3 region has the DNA TGCGCCAGCAGTTGGGGGGTTAACAGGGGCCACGAGCAGTACTTC. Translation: CASSWGVNRGHEQYF.

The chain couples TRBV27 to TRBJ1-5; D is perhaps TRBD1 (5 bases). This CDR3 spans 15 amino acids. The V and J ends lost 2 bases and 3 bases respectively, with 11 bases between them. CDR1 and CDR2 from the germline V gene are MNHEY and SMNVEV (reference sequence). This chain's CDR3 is CASSLRGLPNQPQHF. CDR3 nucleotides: TGTGCCAGCAGTTTACGGGGACTGCCCAATCAGCCCCAGCATTTT.

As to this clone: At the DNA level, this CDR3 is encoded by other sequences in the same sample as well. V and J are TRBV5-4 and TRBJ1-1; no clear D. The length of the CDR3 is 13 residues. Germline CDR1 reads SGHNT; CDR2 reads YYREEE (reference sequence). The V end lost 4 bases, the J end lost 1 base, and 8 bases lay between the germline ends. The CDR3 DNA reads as TGTGCCAGCAGCCGTACAGAGAACACTGAAGCTTTCTTT. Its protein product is CASSRTENTEAFF.

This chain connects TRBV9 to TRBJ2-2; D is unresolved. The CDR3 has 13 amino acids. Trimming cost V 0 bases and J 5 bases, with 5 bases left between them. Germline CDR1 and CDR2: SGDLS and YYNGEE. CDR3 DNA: TGTGCCAGCAGCGTAGCTTGGACCGGGGAGCTGTTTTTT. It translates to CASSVAWTGELFF.

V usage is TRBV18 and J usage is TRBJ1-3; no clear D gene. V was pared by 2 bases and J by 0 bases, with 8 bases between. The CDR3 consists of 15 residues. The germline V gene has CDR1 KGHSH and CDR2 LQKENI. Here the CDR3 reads CASSPSQASGNTIYF. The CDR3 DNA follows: TGTGCCAGCTCACCAAGCCAGGCCTCTGGAAACACCATATATTTT.

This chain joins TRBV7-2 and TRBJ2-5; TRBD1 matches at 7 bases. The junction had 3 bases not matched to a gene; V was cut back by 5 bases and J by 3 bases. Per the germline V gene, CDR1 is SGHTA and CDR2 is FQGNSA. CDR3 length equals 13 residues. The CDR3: CASSRGLEETQYF. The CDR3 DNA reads TGTGCCAGCAGCAGGGGGCTTGAAGAGACCCAGTACTTC. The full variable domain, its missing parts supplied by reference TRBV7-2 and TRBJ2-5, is GAGVSQSPSNKVTEKGKDVELRCDPISGHTALYWYRQSLGQGLEFLIYFQGNSAPDKSGLPSDRFSAERTGGSVSTLTIQRTQQEDSAVYLCASSRGLEETQYFGPGTRLLVL.

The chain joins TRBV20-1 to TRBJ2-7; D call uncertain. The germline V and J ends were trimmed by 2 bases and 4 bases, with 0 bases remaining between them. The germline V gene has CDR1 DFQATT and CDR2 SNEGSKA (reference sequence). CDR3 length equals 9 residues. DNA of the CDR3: TGCAGTGCTAGATACGAGCAGTACTTC. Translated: CSARYEQYF.

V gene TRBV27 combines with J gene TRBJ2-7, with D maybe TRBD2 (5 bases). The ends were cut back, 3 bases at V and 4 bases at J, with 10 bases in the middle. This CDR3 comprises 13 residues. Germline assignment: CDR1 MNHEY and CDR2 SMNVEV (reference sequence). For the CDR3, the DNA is TGTGCCAGCAGTTTCCGGGGTTGGTACGAGCAGTACTTC. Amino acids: CASSFRGWYEQYF.

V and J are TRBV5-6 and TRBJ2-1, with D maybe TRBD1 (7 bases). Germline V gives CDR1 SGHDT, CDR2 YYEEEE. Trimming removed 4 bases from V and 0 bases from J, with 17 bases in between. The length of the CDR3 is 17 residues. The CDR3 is CASSPLTGRSSYNEQFF. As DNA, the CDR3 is TGTGCCAGCAGCCCACTGACAGGGAGGTCCTCCTACAATGAGCAGTTCTTC.

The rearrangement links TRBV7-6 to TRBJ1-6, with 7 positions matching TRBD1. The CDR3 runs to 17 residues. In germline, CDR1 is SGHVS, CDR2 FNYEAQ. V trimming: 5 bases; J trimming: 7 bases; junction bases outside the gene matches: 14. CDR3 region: CASSPPRGGSVNSPLHF. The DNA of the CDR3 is TGTGCCAGCAGCCCCCCCAGGGGGGGGAGTGTAAATTCACCCCTCCACTTT.

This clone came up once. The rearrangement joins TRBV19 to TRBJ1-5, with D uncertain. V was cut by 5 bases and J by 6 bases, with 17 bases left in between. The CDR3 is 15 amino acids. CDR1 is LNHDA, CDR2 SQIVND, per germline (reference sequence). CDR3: CASSFMSPYSQPQHF. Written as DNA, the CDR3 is TGTGCCAGTAGTTTTATGTCCCCTTACAGTCAGCCCCAGCATTTT.